This TCR beta chain appears in the sequencing data of a study of blood T cell repertoires in COVID-19. About the study: Samples came from the United States, Italy and Spain, spanning acute and convalescent COVID-19.

Original handling: Cell counts per sample came from amplifying reference gene primers. Some clones are missing from TCRdb's copy, which holds only in-frame ones; the method was immunoSEQ multiplex PCR. V and J calls and clone size come straight from that table; D and trimming were deduced from the DNA. There are tens of thousands of clones in the sample; about nine tenths occur only once, and about 3.2% lies in the top ten. This TCR derives from a woman in her 70s with acute or convalescent COVID-19. Specimen: peripheral blood.

The CDR3 here is CASSRSGGQNYGYTF. Written as DNA, the CDR3 is TGTGCCAGCAGTAGATCAGGGGGCCAGAACTATGGCTACACCTTC. The chain combines TRBV6-5 with TRBJ1-2, with 8 positions matching TRBD1. Trimming took 5 bases from V and 2 from J; bases not matched to a gene: 7. Germline CDR1 reads MNHEY; CDR2 reads SVGAGI. This CDR3 region has 15 residues.